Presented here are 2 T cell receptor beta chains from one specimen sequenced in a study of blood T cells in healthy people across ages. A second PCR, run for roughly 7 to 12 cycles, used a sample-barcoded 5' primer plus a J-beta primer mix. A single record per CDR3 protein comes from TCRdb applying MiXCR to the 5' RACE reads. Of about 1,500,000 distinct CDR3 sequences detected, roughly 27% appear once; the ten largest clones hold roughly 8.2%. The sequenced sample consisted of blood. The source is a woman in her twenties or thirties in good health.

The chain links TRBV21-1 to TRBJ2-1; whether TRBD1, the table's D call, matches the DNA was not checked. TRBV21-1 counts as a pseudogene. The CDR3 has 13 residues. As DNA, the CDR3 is TGTGCCAGCAAAAACAGGGGTAACAATGAGCAGTTCTTC. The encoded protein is CASKNRGNNEQFF.

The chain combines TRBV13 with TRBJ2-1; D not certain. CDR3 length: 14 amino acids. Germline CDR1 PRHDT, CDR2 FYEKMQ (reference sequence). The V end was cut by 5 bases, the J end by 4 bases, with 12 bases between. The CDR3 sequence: CASSGPPAYNEQFF. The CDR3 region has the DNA TGTGCCAGCAGCGGTCCCCCAGCTTACAATGAGCAGTTCTTC.